A single sample gave rise to the 5 T cell receptor beta chains below, sequenced in a study of blood T cell repertoires in COVID-19. Here immunoSEQ multiplex PCR was the method, and the copy in TCRdb shows in-frame clones only, minus some. The sample shows around 230,000 clones, 88% of them seen only once. The sample comprised peripheral blood. These receptors were obtained from a man aged 40-50 years with acute or convalescent COVID-19.

The rearrangement uses TRBV3-1 (or the pseudogene TRBV3-2) and TRBJ2-1; a weak D match, TRBD2 (7 bases). The CDR3 covers 16 residues. V lost 0 bases and J lost 7, with 16 bases in between. CDR1 is LGHDT and CDR2 is YNNKEL in the germline V gene (reference sequence). The DNA of the CDR3 is TGTGCCAGCAGCCAAGAAGGGGGGGACTACAGTAATGAGCAGTTCTTC. It yields the protein CASSQEGGDYSNEQFF.

A remark on this clone: Other DNA sequences from this sample encode an identical CDR3 as well. The V call is TRBV28, the J call TRBJ2-7; D unclear. CDR1 and CDR2 (germline): MDHEN, SYDVKM. The CDR3 covers 12 residues. Trimming shortened V by 1 base and J by 2 bases, and 3 bases separated the two germline ends. The DNA for the CDR3 is TGTGCCAGCAGTTTATCTGCCTACGAGCAGTACTTC. This gives the protein CASSLSAYEQYF. Complete variable domain (other parts from reference TRBV28 and TRBJ2-7): DVKVTQSSRYLVKRTGEKVFLECVQDMDHENMFWYRQDPGLGLRLIYFSYDVKMKEKGDIPEGYSVSREKKERFSLILESASTNQTSMYLCASSLSAYEQYFGPGTRLTVT.

The V call is TRBV9, the J call TRBJ1-2, with D perhaps matching TRBD1 (6 bases). Germline CDR1 is SGDLS and CDR2 is YYNGEE. The CDR3 extends over 15 amino acids. Trimming pared 4 bases from V and 4 bases from J, leaving 17 bases between. CDR3 sequence (DNA): TGTGCCAGCAGCTTCGGGGGGGGGCCCACCTATGGCTACACCTTC. Translated: CASSFGGGPTYGYTF.

This chain links TRBV4-2 with TRBJ1-6, with 12 bases lining up with TRBD1. The V gene's germline CDR1 is LGHNA and CDR2 YNFKEQ. The CDR3 runs to 16 residues. V gave up 0 bases and J gave up 10 bases; unmatched junction bases: 4. The CDR3 sequence: CASSQEGQGATSPLHF. CDR3 DNA: TGTGCCAGCAGCCAAGAGGGACAGGGGGCAACCTCACCCCTCCACTTT.

This chain joins TRBV19 and TRBJ2-6; D call uncertain. The V end lost 6 bases, the J end lost 0 bases, and 3 bases lay between the germline ends. Germline CDR1 is LNHDA and CDR2 is SQIVND (reference sequence). This CDR3 region has 13 residues. The CDR3 spells CASSLSGANVLTF. As DNA, the CDR3 is TGTGCCAGTAGCCTCTCTGGGGCCAACGTCCTGACTTTC. Looking up the rest from reference TRBV19 and TRBJ2-6 gives the full variable domain: DGGITQSPKYLFRKEGQNVTLSCEQNLNHDAMYWYRQDPGQGLRLIYYSQIVNDFQKGDIAEGYSVSREKKESFPLTVTSAQKNPTAFYLCASSLSGANVLTFGAGSRLTVL.